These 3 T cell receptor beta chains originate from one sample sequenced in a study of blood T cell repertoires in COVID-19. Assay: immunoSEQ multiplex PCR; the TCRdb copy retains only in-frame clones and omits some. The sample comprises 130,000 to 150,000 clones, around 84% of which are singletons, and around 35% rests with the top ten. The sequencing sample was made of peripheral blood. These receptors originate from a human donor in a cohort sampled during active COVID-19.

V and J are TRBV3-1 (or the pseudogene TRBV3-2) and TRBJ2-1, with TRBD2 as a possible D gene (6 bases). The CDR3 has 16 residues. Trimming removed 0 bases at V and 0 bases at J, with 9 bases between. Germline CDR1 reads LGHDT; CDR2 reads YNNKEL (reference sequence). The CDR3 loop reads CASSQEDGGSYNEQFF. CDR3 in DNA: TGTGCCAGCAGCCAAGAAGACGGGGGCTCCTACAATGAGCAGTTCTTC.

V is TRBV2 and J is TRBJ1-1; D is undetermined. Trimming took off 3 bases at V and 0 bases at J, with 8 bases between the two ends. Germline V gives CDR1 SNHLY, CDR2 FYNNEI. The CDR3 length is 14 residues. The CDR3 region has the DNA TGTGCCAGCAGTGAGATACAGATGAACACTGAAGCTTTCTTT. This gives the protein CASSEIQMNTEAFF.

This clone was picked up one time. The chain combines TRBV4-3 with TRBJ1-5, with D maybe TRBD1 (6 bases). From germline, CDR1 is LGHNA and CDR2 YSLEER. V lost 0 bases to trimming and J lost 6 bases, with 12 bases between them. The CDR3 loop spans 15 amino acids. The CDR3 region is CASSQDRGLAQPQHF. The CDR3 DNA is TGCGCCAGCAGCCAAGACAGGGGCTTAGCTCAGCCCCAGCATTTT.